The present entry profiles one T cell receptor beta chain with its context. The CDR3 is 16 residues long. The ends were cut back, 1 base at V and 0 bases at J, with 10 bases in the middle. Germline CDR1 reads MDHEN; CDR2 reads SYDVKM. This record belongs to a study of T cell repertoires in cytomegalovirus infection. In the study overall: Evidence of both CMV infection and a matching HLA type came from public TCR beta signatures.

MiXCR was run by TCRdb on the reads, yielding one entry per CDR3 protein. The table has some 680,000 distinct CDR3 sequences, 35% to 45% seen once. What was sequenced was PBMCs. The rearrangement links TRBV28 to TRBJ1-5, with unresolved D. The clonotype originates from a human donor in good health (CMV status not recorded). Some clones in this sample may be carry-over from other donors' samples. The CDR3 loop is CASSLSSAYSNQPQHF. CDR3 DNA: TGTGCCAGCAGTTTATCTTCCGCTTATAGCAATCAGCCCCAGCATTTT.